These 26 T cell receptor beta chains share one sample of origin, sequenced in a study of cytomegalovirus exposure and HLA in healthy donors. The protocol was immunoSEQ multiplex PCR, while the TCRdb copy is restricted to in-frame clones and leaves out a portion. This sample has roughly 60,000 clones, with 95% found just once. Specimen: PBMCs. The receptors come from a woman between 18 and 29 years old in good health and CMV-seropositive.

The V call is TRBV6-5, the J call TRBJ2-1, with a possible D match to TRBD1 (6 bases). The CDR3 spans 13 residues. CDR1 and CDR2 from the germline V gene are MNHEY and SVGAGI. The germline V and J ends were trimmed by 5 bases and 5 bases, with 10 bases remaining between them. CDR3 DNA sequence: TGTGCCAGCAGTCGACCAGGGGACAATGAGCAGTTCTTC. Translation: CASSRPGDNEQFF.

The V gene is TRBV27, the J gene TRBJ2-3, with D hard to call. The CDR3 length is 14 residues. The V gene's germline CDR1 is MNHEY and CDR2 SMNVEV (reference sequence). V was cut by 2 bases and J by 4 bases, with 10 bases left in between. CDR3 sequence (DNA): TGTGCCAGCAGTTTAGGCAGTCTGTCAGATACGCAGTATTTT. It is translated as CASSLGSLSDTQYF.

CDR3 in DNA: TGTGCCAGTAGTATTGCGGGCGTCGAAGCTTTCTTT. The encoded protein is CASSIAGVEAFF. The chain employs TRBV19 and TRBJ1-1; no clear D. This CDR3 has 12 amino acids. The ends were cut back, 3 bases at V and 8 bases at J, with 10 bases in the middle. Germline V gene lookup returns CDR1 LNHDA and CDR2 SQIVND (reference sequence).

The chain is built from TRBV5-1 and TRBJ2-1; 7 bases are shared with TRBD2. The CDR3 is 15 residues long. Germline-derived CDR1 and CDR2 are SGHRS and YFSETQ. V trimming: 7 bases; J trimming: 0 bases; junction bases outside the gene matches: 7. The CDR3 nucleotides read TGCGCCAGCGGATATACTAGCGTCTCCTACAATGAGCAGTTCTTC. This encodes CASGYTSVSYNEQFF.

The J gene is TRBJ1-2, the V gene TRBV29-1; TRBD1 matches 9 bases. The CDR3 is made up of 14 amino acids. Germline trimming cut 6 bases from V and 6 bases from J; bases unmatched to any gene: 11. The germline gives CDR1 SQVTM, CDR2 ANQGSEA. CDR3 protein: CSVFGQGRLDGYTF. In nucleotides, the CDR3 is TGCAGCGTGTTTGGACAGGGGCGGCTGGATGGCTACACCTTC.

The rearrangement uses TRBV19 and TRBJ2-5; D gene unclear. With 3 bases removed from V and 5 bases from J, the gap between germline ends came to 13 bases. This CDR3 has 14 residues. CDR1 and CDR2 (germline): LNHDA, SQIVND (reference sequence). This CDR3 is CASSILGFSETQYF. The CDR3 DNA reads as TGTGCCAGTAGTATCCTGGGCTTCTCCGAGACCCAGTACTTC.

The rearrangement links TRBV11-3 to TRBJ1-1, with D possibly being TRBD1 (5 bases). The CDR3 runs to 14 residues. Germline CDR1 and CDR2: SGHNT and YENEEA. Trimming left V 5 bases short and J 5 bases short, with 15 bases between. CDR3 residues: CASSLTGEGTEAFF. DNA of the CDR3: TGTGCCAGCAGCCTTACGGGGGAGGGGACTGAAGCTTTCTTT.

V and J are TRBV4-2 and TRBJ2-3; 8 bases are a match to TRBD2. With V trimmed by 2 bases and J by 2 bases, 3 bases remained unmatched. There are 15 residues in the CDR3. Germline-derived CDR1 and CDR2 are LGHNA and YNFKEQ. The CDR3 DNA is TGTGCCAGCAGCCAAAGCGGGGGCCACACAGATACGCAGTATTTT. It specifies CASSQSGGHTDTQYF.

J is TRBJ2-1 and V is TRBV13; 9 bases are shared with TRBD1. The CDR3 is made up of 14 amino acids. J lost 5 bases, V lost 5 bases, and 4 bases had no gene match. Germline CDR1 is PRHDT and CDR2 is FYEKMQ (reference sequence). The CDR3 DNA is TGTGCCAGCAGCATAGACAGGGGGGACAATGAGCAGTTCTTC. This gives the protein CASSIDRGDNEQFF. Full variable domain (remainder filled in from reference TRBV13 and TRBJ2-1): AAGVIQSPRHLIKEKRETATLKCYPIPRHDTVYWYQQGPGQDPQFLISFYEKMQSDKGSIPDRFSAQQFSDYHSELNMSSLELGDSALYFCASSIDRGDNEQFFGPGTRLTVL.

This chain links TRBV5-4 with TRBJ1-1; TRBD1 matches 7 bases. The V gene's germline CDR1 is SGHNT and CDR2 YYREEE (reference sequence). The CDR3 runs to 15 residues. The J segment lost 4 bases and the V segment lost 0 bases, leaving 6 bases of the junction unmatched. The DNA for the CDR3 is TGTGCCAGCAGCTTGGAACGAAACAGGGGCACTGAAGCTTTCTTT. Its translation: CASSLERNRGTEAFF.

This chain connects TRBV4-2 to TRBJ1-4, with D tentatively TRBD1 (5 bases). Trimming cost V 0 bases and J 4 bases, with 15 bases left between them. The V gene's germline CDR1 is LGHNA and CDR2 YNFKEQ. The length of the CDR3 is 17 residues. The CDR3 region has the DNA TGTGCCAGCAGCCAAGATTGGGTCAGGGAGGGTAATGAAAAACTGTTTTTT. Translated, it gives CASSQDWVREGNEKLFF.

V gene TRBV5-1 combines with J gene TRBJ2-3; possible D gene TRBD1, 5 bases. The V and J ends lost 0 bases and 1 base respectively, with 12 bases between them. In germline, CDR1 is SGHRS, CDR2 YFSETQ. There are 16 residues in the CDR3. CDR3 DNA sequence: TGCGCCAGCAGCTTGGAAAAGCTAGGGGGCACAGATACGCAGTATTTT. Translating it yields CASSLEKLGGTDTQYF.

The chain joins TRBV10-2 to TRBJ1-2; D is perhaps TRBD1 (6 bases). Trimming removed 9 bases from V and 5 bases from J, with 16 bases in between. The length of the CDR3 is 13 residues. Germline-derived CDR1 and CDR2 are WSHSY and SAAADI. The CDR3 nucleotides read TGCGCCAGTGGGGGCCCGACAGTTTATGGCTACACCTTC. Protein product: CASGGPTVYGYTF.

This sequence joins TRBV7-3 and TRBJ2-6; perhaps TRBD1 as D (5 bases). The CDR3 runs 18 residues. Germline lookup yields CDR1 SGHTA and CDR2 FQGTGA. The V end was cut by 0 bases, the J end by 0 bases, with 12 bases between. The CDR3 here is CASSLTGAHSSGANVLTF. In DNA, the CDR3 is TGTGCCAGCAGCTTAACAGGGGCACATTCCTCTGGGGCCAACGTCCTGACTTTC.

The chain uses TRBV14 and TRBJ2-1; a weak D match, TRBD1 (5 bases). The ends were cut back, 5 bases at V and 7 bases at J, with 12 bases in the middle. CDR1 is SGHDN and CDR2 is FVKESK in the germline V gene. The length of the CDR3 is 13 residues. The DNA for the CDR3 is TGTGCCAGCAGCAGTGGTGGGGCGAATGAGCAGTTCTTC. Encoded protein: CASSSGGANEQFF.

This chain links TRBV30 with TRBJ2-3; 12 nucleotides match TRBD2. V trimming: 1 base; J trimming: 5 bases; junction bases outside the gene matches: 1. The CDR3 has 14 amino acids. The germline V gene has CDR1 GTSNPN and CDR2 SVGIG (reference sequence). The CDR3: CAWSGGLAGDTQYF. The CDR3 DNA is TGTGCCTGGAGTGGGGGACTAGCGGGAGATACGCAGTATTTT.

V usage is TRBV23-1 and J usage is TRBJ2-7; perhaps TRBD1 as D (5 bases). TRBV23-1 qualifies as an ORF whose function is uncertain. The germline V and J ends were trimmed by 4 bases and 1 base, with 11 bases remaining between them. The CDR3 covers 14 residues. CDR3 DNA sequence: TGCGCCAGCAGTCGGGGCGGCTCTTCCTACGAGCAGTACTTC. This sequence encodes CASSRGGSSYEQYF.

This clone was seen a few times. The chain couples TRBV6-1 to TRBJ1-1, with a tentative D call TRBD1 (6 bases). Trimming removed 0 bases from V and 4 bases from J, with 12 bases in between. The CDR3 length is 15 residues. Germline V lookup: CDR1 MNHNS, CDR2 SASEGT. CDR3 sequence: CASSEAGGGSTEAFF. The CDR3 coding sequence is TGTGCCAGCAGTGAAGCAGGGGGAGGGAGCACTGAAGCTTTCTTT.

This chain uses TRBV5-1 with TRBJ2-5, with 9 bases matching TRBD2. After removal of 4 bases from V and 5 bases from J, the junction contained 6 bases not matched to a gene. The CDR3 contains 14 residues. The germline CDR1 and CDR2 sequences are SGHRS and YFSETQ. The CDR3: CASSISSGKETQYF. The CDR3, as DNA: TGCGCCAGCAGCATTTCTAGCGGGAAGGAGACCCAGTACTTC. Together with reference TRBV5-1 and TRBJ2-5, the CDR3 gives the full variable domain: KAGVTQTPRYLIKTRGQQVTLSCSPISGHRSVSWYQQTPGQGLQFLFEYFSETQRNKGNFPGRFSGRQFSNSRSEMNVSTLELGDSALYLCASSISSGKETQYFGPGTRLLVL.

The chain combines TRBV5-5 with TRBJ2-7; 10 nucleotides align to TRBD1. Trimming at V came to 4 bases and at J to 3 bases, leaving 7 bases not matched to a gene. Germline CDR1 SGHKS, CDR2 YYEKEE (reference sequence). The CDR3 has 15 amino acids. The CDR3 region has the DNA TGTGCCAGCAGCGATGTGGGGACAGGGGACTACGAGCAGTACTTC. Its protein is CASSDVGTGDYEQYF.

V is TRBV11-1 and J is TRBJ2-5; D unresolved. CDR1 SGHAT and CDR2 FQDESV come from the germline V gene (reference sequence). Deletions cut 5 bases from V and 2 bases from J, with 12 bases between. The CDR3 is made up of 14 amino acids. In DNA, the CDR3 is TGTGCCAGCAGCCCTAGTTATTTACAAGAGACCCAGTACTTC. It encodes CASSPSYLQETQYF.

The chain has TRBV19 and TRBJ2-1, with D maybe TRBD1 (5 bases). Germline V gene sequence: CDR1 LNHDA, CDR2 SQIVND (reference sequence). V lost 6 bases to trimming and J lost 13 bases, with 19 bases between them. The CDR3 sequence is 13 residues long. Here the CDR3 DNA reads TGTGCCAGTAGCCCACTTTTTGGGGCAAATCAGTTCTTC. Translation: CASSPLFGANQFF.

The chain carries TRBV14 and TRBJ2-7; the match to TRBD1 covers 8 bases. The V gene's germline CDR1 is SGHDN and CDR2 FVKESK. V lost 1 base to trimming and J lost 5 bases; unmatched junction nucleotides: 7. The CDR3 contains 15 residues. CDR3 region: CASSQVQGARDEQYF. The CDR3 DNA sequence: TGTGCCAGCAGCCAAGTCCAGGGGGCGAGGGACGAGCAGTACTTC. The entire variable domain, with the rest obtained from reference TRBV14 and TRBJ2-7, is as follows: EAGVTQFPSHSVIEKGQTVTLRCDPISGHDNLYWYRRVMGKEIKFLLHFVKESKQDESGMPNNRFLAERTGGTYSTLKVQPAELEDSGVYFCASSQVQGARDEQYFGPGTRLTVT.

The chain combines TRBV5-1 with TRBJ2-5; 8 positions match TRBD1. Germline V gene lookup returns CDR1 SGHRS and CDR2 YFSETQ. This CDR3 contains 15 residues. V shed 0 bases and J 5 bases; nucleotides not matched to a gene: 6. CDR3 nucleotide sequence: TGCGCCAGCAGCTTGGACGGACAGGGTGTGGAGACCCAGTACTTC. Residues: CASSLDGQGVETQYF. Full variable domain (remainder filled in from reference TRBV5-1 and TRBJ2-5): KAGVTQTPRYLIKTRGQQVTLSCSPISGHRSVSWYQQTPGQGLQFLFEYFSETQRNKGNFPGRFSGRQFSNSRSEMNVSTLELGDSALYLCASSLDGQGVETQYFGPGTRLLVL.

The CDR3 DNA follows: TGTGCCAGCAGCCCCGGGACAGGGGACACTGAAGCTTTCTTT. The encoded protein is CASSPGTGDTEAFF. The chain uses TRBV4-2 and TRBJ1-1, with 10 bases fitting TRBD1. The V segment lost 4 bases and the J segment 3 bases; nucleotides outside the gene matches: 2. In germline, CDR1 is LGHNA, CDR2 YNFKEQ. The CDR3 consists of 14 residues.

The rearrangement uses TRBV27 and TRBJ2-7; maybe TRBD2 (5 bases). The germline gives CDR1 MNHEY, CDR2 SMNVEV (reference sequence). This CDR3 has 15 amino acids. Trimming stripped 5 bases from V and 2 bases from J, with 16 bases between. The CDR3 DNA reads TGTGCCAGCAGTGACCGGACTTCCAGCCCCTACGAGCAGTACTTC. Protein: CASSDRTSSPYEQYF.